This is a list of T cell receptor beta chains from one sample in a study of blood T cell repertoires in COVID-19. Only in-frame clones appear in the TCRdb table, and some are missing; sequencing was by immunoSEQ multiplex PCR. The sample shows 270,000 or so clones, more than 75% of them seen only once. The sequencing input was PBMCs or T cells enriched from blood (not recorded which). The receptors stem from a woman under 30 who had recovered from COVID-19. The CDR3 runs from the conserved cysteine through the conserved F or W. A D gene is named only where the DNA matches it firmly. Size is omitted from some rows. Given values are once, few, many or a class for expanded clones.

clone_size cdr3_length j_call v_call d_call cdr3_nt cdr3_aa
- 17 TRBJ2-1 TRBV28 TRBD2 TGTGCCAGCAGTTTAGTACTAGCGGGATCAGCCTACAATGAGCAGTTCTTC CASSLVLAGSAYNEQFF
- 15 TRBJ2-7 TRBV27 TRBD2 TGTGCCAGCAGTTCCCGGGGCGGGAGATTCGACGAGCAGTACTTC CASSSRGGRFDEQYF
- 13 TRBJ1-3 TRBV29-1 TRBD1 TGCAGCGGTCGCGAGGGGGCAGGAAACACCATATATTTT CSGREGAGNTIYF
- 15 TRBJ1-2 TRBV5-6 TRBD1 TGTGCCAGCAGCTTGGTAGGACAGGGACTGGAAGGCTACACCTTC CASSLVGQGLEGYTF
- 16 TRBJ2-2 TRBV5-1 - TGCGCCAGCAGCTTGGCCTGGCGGGGGCAAACCGGGGAGCTGTTTTTT CASSLAWRGQTGELFF
- 16 TRBJ2-1 TRBV11-3 TRBD2 TGTGCCAGCAGCTTAGAGTCACTAGCGGGAGCGGGTGAGCAGTTCTTC CASSLESLAGAGEQFF
once 16 TRBJ2-1 TRBV9 TRBD2 TGTGCCAGCAGCGTAGCGGCGGGGGGGGCGGACAATGAGCAGTTCTTC CASSVAAGGADNEQFF
- 15 TRBJ1-1 TRBV3-1/TRBV3-2 - TGTGCCAGCAGCCATAGCTCTCCTATGAACACTGAAGCTTTCTTT CASSHSSPMNTEAFF
- 24 TRBJ2-5 TRBV12-5 TRBD2 TGTGCTAGTGGTTTGGTGTCGTTCGCCGGGACTAGCGGGGGGCGAACCAGGTACCAAGAGACCCAGTACTTC CASGLVSFAGTSGGRTRYQETQYF
- 14 TRBJ2-7 TRBV6-1 - TGTGCCAGCAGTGAATCATCCCCCCCCTACGAGCAGTACTTC CASSESSPPYEQYF
- 14 TRBJ1-2 TRBV6-1 - TGTGCCAGCAGTGAAGTTCCCGCTAACTATGGCTACACCTTC CASSEVPANYGYTF
- 14 TRBJ2-7 TRBV10-3 TRBD1 TGTGCCATTGGAGACAGGGAATCTTCTTTGGAGCAGTACTTC CAIGDRESSLEQYF
- 13 TRBJ2-7 TRBV5-1 TRBD2 TGCGCCAGCAGCTTAGCGGGGGAGTACGAGCAGTACTTC CASSLAGEYEQYF
- 13 TRBJ1-2 TRBV18 TRBD1 TGTGCCAGCTCACCCGGGACAGAGGATGGCTACACCTTC CASSPGTEDGYTF
- 14 TRBJ2-4 TRBV10-3 - TGTGCCATCAGTGAGTTTCAGGATGAAAACATTCAGTACTTC CAISEFQDENIQYF
once 14 TRBJ2-7 TRBV18 TRBD2 TGTGCCAGCTCACCACCAGGACTAGCGGATGAGCAGTACTTC CASSPPGLADEQYF
- 15 TRBJ2-7 TRBV11-1 - TGTGCCAGCAGAAAAAATAGCGGTGAATCCTACGAGCAGTACTTC CASRKNSGESYEQYF
once 16 TRBJ1-4 TRBV4-3 - TGCGCCAGCAGCCAAGATGCAGGGCAGAATAATGAAAAACTGTTTTTT CASSQDAGQNNEKLFF
- 14 TRBJ2-2 TRBV18 - TGTGCCAGCTCACCCTCGGGGGACACCGGGGAGCTGTTTTTT CASSPSGDTGELFF
- 17 TRBJ2-5 TRBV28 TRBD2 TGTGCCAGCAGTTCACCGACAGGACTAGCGGATAAAGAGACCCAGTACTTC CASSSPTGLADKETQYF
- 12 TRBJ1-1 TRBV29-1 - TGCAGCGTTGAAGCACAGAACACTGAAGCTTTCTTT CSVEAQNTEAFF
- 17 TRBJ1-6 TRBV5-1 TRBD1 TGCGCCAGCAGCTTTGGGGAACGGACAGGGTTGAATTCACCCCTCCACTTT CASSFGERTGLNSPLHF
- 12 TRBJ1-2 TRBV5-6 - TGTGCCAGCAGCCTTGCTAACTATGGCTACACCTTC CASSLANYGYTF
once 16 TRBJ2-3 TRBV7-7 - TGTGCCAGCAGCCCCAAGGTTGGACAGAACACAGATACGCAGTATTTT CASSPKVGQNTDTQYF
- 13 TRBJ1-2 TRBV27 - TGTGCCAGCAGTTTGGGCAGGCTAAAGGGCTACACCTTC CASSLGRLKGYTF
few 15 TRBJ1-1 TRBV27 - TGTGCCAGCACCATAGACGGGGGTTTAGACACTGAAGCTTTCTTT CASTIDGGLDTEAFF
- 16 TRBJ2-1 TRBV9 TRBD2 TGTGCCAGCAGCGTGGGACTAGCGGGGGGAGCAAGGGAGCAGTTCTTC CASSVGLAGGAREQFF
- 11 TRBJ1-4 TRBV29-1 - TGCAGCGGACAGGAGGACGAAAAACTGTTTTTT CSGQEDEKLFF
few 13 TRBJ1-3 TRBV7-8 - TGTGCCAGCAGCCTCCGTCCCGGAAACACCATATATTTT CASSLRPGNTIYF
- 11 TRBJ1-1 TRBV6-5 - TGTGCCAGCAGCCTCGGGACTGAAGCTTTCTTT CASSLGTEAFF
once 15 TRBJ1-5 TRBV11-2 TRBD1 TGTGCCAGCAGCTACGGGACAGGGAACGGTCAGCCCCAGCATTTT CASSYGTGNGQPQHF
- 14 TRBJ1-2 TRBV2 TRBD1 TGTGCCAGCAGTGGACCGGGACAGATATATGGCTACACCTTC CASSGPGQIYGYTF
- 16 TRBJ2-1 TRBV7-7 TRBD1 TGTGCCAGCAGCTCTCTAGGGGGGACAGGGGACAATGAGCAGTTCTTC CASSSLGGTGDNEQFF
- 15 TRBJ1-5 TRBV6-6 - TGTGCCAGCAGTTACTCGGCGGGGGGAACTCAGCCCCAGCATTTT CASSYSAGGTQPQHF